One and the same sample provided the 8 T cell receptor beta chains below, sequenced in a study of post-analysis software for immune sequencing data. The study's findings and limits: About five TRBV segments were more frequent in patients than controls; TRBV5-6, TRBV5-1 and TRBV20-1 belonged to this group.

Their antigens are not known. Libraries were made from TCR beta cDNA, and they carried unique molecular identifiers. TCRdb re-analysed the PCR reads in MiXCR, keeping a single row per CDR3 protein. The table has about 460,000 distinct CDR3 sequences, roughly 45% seen once. The sequencing input was blood. The source is a girl aged 10 to 17 with multiple sclerosis.

The chain combines TRBV2 with TRBJ2-7; unclear D gene. The CDR3 covers 11 residues. The germline V gene has CDR1 SNHLY and CDR2 FYNNEI. V was shortened by 4 bases and J by 2 bases, with 3 bases between the two germline ends. Written as DNA, the CDR3 is TGTGCCAGCAGTGTAGCCTACGAGCAGTACTTC. Translated: CASSVAYEQYF.

The chain employs TRBV28 and TRBJ1-4, with 9 nucleotides matching TRBD1. Germline CDR1 reads MDHEN; CDR2 reads SYDVKM. The CDR3 runs to 16 residues. With V trimmed by 8 bases and J by 6 bases, 13 bases remained unmatched. The CDR3 DNA follows: TGTGCCAGCCAGAAAATCAGGACAGGGGAAGATGAAAAACTGTTTTTT. It encodes CASQKIRTGEDEKLFF.

This clonotype came up a few times. This sequence joins TRBV5-1 and TRBJ2-6, with a possible D match to TRBD1 (6 bases). The germline CDR1 and CDR2 sequences are SGHRS and YFSETQ. The CDR3 spans 17 residues. Trimming took 0 bases from V and 0 from J, leaving 10 bases between them. The CDR3 reads CASSLGGQHSGANVLTF. DNA of the CDR3: TGCGCCAGCAGCTTGGGGGGACAACACTCTGGGGCCAACGTCCTGACTTTC.

CDR3 nucleotides: TGTGCCAGCAGTTACGCGGGGAATGAGCAGTTCTTC. Protein product: CASSYAGNEQFF. This rearrangement joins TRBV6-5 to TRBJ2-1; D may be TRBD2 (6 bases). Germline CDR1 reads MNHEY; CDR2 reads SVGAGI. The CDR3 runs to 12 residues. V was trimmed by 2 bases and J by 7 bases, leaving 6 bases between them.

This clonotype was seen a handful of times. The chain is built from TRBV7-9 and TRBJ1-1; the D is unclear. V was shortened by 5 bases and J by 0 bases, with 13 bases between the two germline ends. This CDR3 has 15 amino acids. The germline V gene encodes CDR1 SEHNR and CDR2 FQNEAQ (reference sequence). The CDR3 coding sequence is TGTGCCAGCAGCCTAGGTGTAGGCGTGAACACTGAAGCTTTCTTT. Translating gives CASSLGVGVNTEAFF.

Comments on this clonotype: A junction boundary mismatches the germline segment, possibly from a read error. This rearrangement joins TRBV20-1 to TRBJ2-7; D is uncertain. CDR3 length: 13 amino acids. Germline loops: CDR1 DFQATT, CDR2 SNEGSKA (reference sequence). The CDR3: CSAGIFSSYERYF. As DNA, the CDR3 is TGCAGTGCTGGGATATTTAGCTCCTACGAGCGGTACTTC.

This clonotype turned up a few times. Here the CDR3 reads CASRGLAGPIYNEQFF. Here the CDR3 DNA reads TGTGCCAGCAGAGGCCTAGCCGGACCAATCTACAATGAGCAGTTCTTC. The chain combines TRBV12-3 or TRBV12-4 with TRBJ2-1, with D possibly being TRBD2 (5 bases). V lost 6 bases and J lost 3, with 18 bases in between. The CDR3 has 16 amino acids.

The rearrangement uses TRBV28 and TRBJ2-1, with 8 positions matching TRBD2. The junction had 2 bases not matched to a gene; V was cut back by 7 bases and J by 3 bases. The CDR3 runs to 13 residues. CDR1 is MDHEN and CDR2 is SYDVKM in the germline V gene. DNA for the CDR3: TGTGCCAGCATAAGCGGGGGCTACAATGAGCAGTTCTTC. Its translation is CASISGGYNEQFF.